A single sample is the source of the 4 T cell receptor beta chains below, sequenced in a study of radiation and T cells in renal cell carcinoma. The time point here: blood 4 weeks post-SBRT, at nephrectomy. Documented treatment: 15 Gy SBRT to primary tumor, nephrectomy 4 weeks later. The repertoire was sequenced with immunoSEQ multiplex PCR; TCRdb's copy has only in-frame clones and lacks some. In the table there are about 86,000 clones, 85% of which are singletons. Sample: blood, taken from a patient whose treatment included radiotherapy and nephrectomy. These receptors were taken from a man in his fifties or sixties with renal cell carcinoma.

This chain uses TRBV28 with TRBJ1-1; D may be TRBD1 (5 bases). The CDR3 runs 14 residues. Trimming cost V 7 bases and J 3 bases, with 15 bases left between them. Looked up from germline, CDR1 is MDHEN and CDR2 is SYDVKM. CDR3 sequence: CASTPVRAYTEAFF. Here the CDR3 DNA reads TGTGCCAGCACTCCTGTCAGGGCCTACACTGAAGCTTTCTTT.

Concerning this clone itself: The junction departs from germline at one end; a sequencing error may be responsible. This chain joins TRBV7-7 and TRBJ2-5; 8 positions match TRBD1. Germline V lookup: CDR1 SSHAT, CDR2 FNYEAQ (reference sequence). CDR3 length equals 13 residues. CDR3 in DNA: TGTGCTAGCAGTACAGGGGGTTTAGAGACCCAGTACTTC. Its translation: CASSTGGLETQYF. The full variable domain, in which reference TRBV7-7 and TRBJ2-5 provide the parts outside the CDR3, is GAGVSQSPRYKVTKRGQDVTLRCDPISSHATLYWYQQALGQGPEFLTYFNYEAQPDKSGLPSDRFSAERPEGSISTLTIQRTEQRDSAMYRCASSTGGLETQYFGPGTRLLVL.

The rearrangement uses TRBV28 and TRBJ2-3; 9 bases map to TRBD2. Trimming cost V 2 bases and J 4 bases; bases outside gene matches: 7. The CDR3 is made up of 16 amino acids. Germline-derived CDR1 and CDR2 are MDHEN and SYDVKM. CDR3 in DNA: TGTGCCAGCAGTTTACCCCTGGGACTAGCAGCAGATACGCAGTATTTT. Encoded protein: CASSLPLGLAADTQYF.

In this sample, this clone turned up a few times. The V call is TRBV5-6, the J call TRBJ2-7; D might be TRBD1 (6 bases). The V end lost 2 bases, the J end lost 0 bases, and 9 bases lay between the germline ends. Germline assignment: CDR1 SGHDT and CDR2 YYEEEE. CDR3 length equals 14 residues. CDR3 residues: CASSFMTGSYEQYF. The CDR3 DNA reads TGTGCCAGCAGCTTTATGACAGGCTCCTACGAGCAGTACTTC.